Following are 21 T cell receptor beta chains from one sample sequenced in a study of blood T cell repertoires in COVID-19. The table came from immunoSEQ multiplex PCR; TCRdb's copy has only in-frame clones and leaves some out. The data show about 270,000 clones, about 91% seen once. The specimen was peripheral blood. The source of these receptors is a person aged 18-29 years with COVID-19, enrolled during active disease.

The chain uses TRBV10-3 and TRBJ2-3; 12 bases fit TRBD2. From germline, CDR1 is ENHRY and CDR2 SYGVKD. After removal of 11 bases from V and 4 bases from J, the junction contained 7 bases not matched to a gene. The CDR3 spans 14 residues. The CDR3 sequence is CASTSGSGADTQYF. The DNA of the CDR3 is TGTGCCTCGACTAGCGGGAGTGGTGCAGATACGCAGTATTTT.

On this clone itself: The junction shows a germline mismatch at one end, possibly a read error. The chain is built from TRBV6-4 and TRBJ1-2; 8 bases fit TRBD1. This CDR3 is built from 16 residues. In germline, CDR1 is MRHNA, CDR2 SNTAGT. CDR3 in amino acids: CASSPSDQGAPSPTLF. In nucleotides, the CDR3 is TGTGCCAGCAGTCCCTCGGACCAGGGGGCACCTTCACCCACCCTCTTC.

The genes are TRBV5-1 and TRBJ2-1; 15 nucleotides line up with TRBD2. The CDR3 covers 14 residues. Germline values: CDR1 SGHRS, CDR2 YFSETQ. The junction had 6 bases not matched to a gene; V was cut back by 7 bases and J by 10 bases. CDR3 amino acids: CASLGLAGGGEQFF. The CDR3 region has the DNA TGCGCCAGCTTGGGACTAGCGGGAGGCGGGGAGCAGTTCTTC.

The chain employs TRBV15 and TRBJ2-1; possibly TRBD1 for D (5 bases). The CDR3 contains 15 residues. CDR1 is LNHNV, CDR2 YYDKDF, per germline (reference sequence). Trimming stripped 0 bases from V and 6 bases from J, with 12 bases between. The CDR3 nucleotides read TGTGCCACCAGCAGAGACTCGGACAAAGGCAATGAGCAGTTCTTC. It translates to CATSRDSDKGNEQFF. The whole variable domain, remainder taken from reference TRBV15 and TRBJ2-1, is DAMVIQNPRYQVTQFGKPVTLSCSQTLNHNVMYWYQQKSSQAPKLLFHYYDKDFNNEADTPDNFQSRRPNTSFCFLDIRSPGLGDTAMYLCATSRDSDKGNEQFFGPGTRLTVL.

The chain employs TRBV2 and TRBJ2-3, with a tentative D call TRBD1 (6 bases). Trimming took off 6 bases at V and 2 bases at J, with 12 bases between the two ends. The V gene's germline CDR1 is SNHLY and CDR2 FYNNEI. This CDR3 contains 14 residues. The CDR3 reads CASSADSFTDTQYF. In DNA form, the CDR3 reads TGTGCCAGCAGCGCGGACAGCTTCACAGATACGCAGTATTTT.

This rearrangement joins TRBV29-1 to TRBJ2-3; the D is unclear. The V gene lost 7 bases and the J gene lost 3 bases, with 11 bases spanning the gap. Germline values: CDR1 SQVTM, CDR2 ANQGSEA. The CDR3 has 12 residues. The CDR3 reads CSADLSTDTQYF. For the CDR3, the DNA is TGCAGCGCCGATCTTAGTACAGATACGCAGTATTTT.

To note about this clone: The CDR3 ends on some other residue instead of the conserved phenylalanine or tryptophan, so this is likely a read error. It is unclear where the CDR3 begins or ends on the DNA, so no DNA is shown, and the CDR3 is as TCRdb lists it. This chain connects TRBV27 to TRBJ1-5. The CDR3 is 12 residues long, ends included. Germline values: CDR1 MNHEY, CDR2 SMNVEV (reference sequence). CDR3 sequence: CASSLSRGSAPL.

The V call is TRBV12-3 or TRBV12-4, the J call TRBJ1-1; 7 nucleotides align to TRBD1. The CDR3 has 13 amino acids. V gave up 4 bases and J gave up 5 bases; unmatched junction bases: 4. This CDR3 reads CASSYTQGTEAFF. CDR3 bases: TGTGCCAGCAGTTACACACAGGGGACTGAAGCTTTCTTT.

J is TRBJ2-7 and V is TRBV4-2; 8 bases are a match to TRBD2. Germline loops: CDR1 LGHNA, CDR2 YNFKEQ. The CDR3 extends over 13 amino acids. The junction had 2 bases not matched to a gene; V was cut back by 6 bases and J by 1 base. CDR3 in DNA: TGTGCCAGCAGTTTAGCGGGGTCCTACGAGCAGTACTTC. Translation gives CASSLAGSYEQYF.

The gene calls are TRBV4-1 and TRBJ1-1, with 9 bases matching TRBD1. Germline lookup yields CDR1 MGHRA and CDR2 YSYEKL. The CDR3 has 17 residues. After removal of 0 bases from V and 7 bases from J, the junction contained 12 bases not matched to a gene. The CDR3: CASSQERQGVPSGEAFF. In DNA form, the CDR3 reads TGCGCCAGCAGCCAAGAAAGACAGGGGGTGCCTTCTGGTGAAGCTTTCTTT.

V gene TRBV5-4 combines with J gene TRBJ2-7; possibly TRBD1 for D (6 bases). V lost 3 bases and J 0 bases, leaving 10 bases between the germline ends. The V gene's germline CDR1 is SGHNT and CDR2 YYREEE (reference sequence). The CDR3 covers 14 residues. CDR3 loop: CASSSDSFSYEQYF. In nucleotides, the CDR3 is TGTGCCAGCAGCTCGGACAGTTTCTCCTACGAGCAGTACTTC.

V is TRBV18 and J is TRBJ2-5; 9 positions match TRBD1. Germline assignment: CDR1 KGHSH and CDR2 LQKENI. This CDR3 comprises 14 residues. Trimming removed 5 bases from V and 4 bases from J; junction bases left unmatched: 5. The CDR3 nucleotides read TGTGCCAGCTCATCTACAGGGGGCGCAGAGACCCAGTACTTC. Its protein is CASSSTGGAETQYF.

The V call is TRBV28, the J call TRBJ1-5; 8 bases match TRBD1. CDR3 size: 13 residues. V trimming: 7 bases; J trimming: 7 bases; junction bases outside the gene matches: 6. Germline CDR1 MDHEN, CDR2 SYDVKM. CDR3 DNA sequence: TGTGCCAGCACGGACAGGGCGGTGCAGCCCCAGCATTTT. Its protein is CASTDRAVQPQHF.

The gene calls are TRBV7-9 and TRBJ1-6, with D perhaps TRBD1 (5 bases). The CDR3 is made up of 17 amino acids. Between the trimmed V and J ends, which lost 4 bases and 3 bases, there was a span of 16 bases. Germline CDR1 reads SEHNR; CDR2 reads FQNEAQ (reference sequence). The CDR3 region is CASSSGDGGFYNSPLHF. DNA of the CDR3: TGTGCCAGCAGCTCGGGCGATGGGGGGTTCTATAATTCACCCCTCCACTTT.

The V call is TRBV28, the J call TRBJ1-2; D uncertain. The CDR3 runs to 12 residues. The V gene lost 2 bases and the J gene lost 4 bases, with 5 bases spanning the gap. The germline V gene has CDR1 MDHEN and CDR2 SYDVKM. CDR3 loop: CASSLVRYGYTF. Here the CDR3 DNA reads TGTGCCAGCAGTTTAGTGCGCTATGGCTACACCTTC.

This CDR3 reads CASSVAGRASIGELFF. The CDR3 nucleotides read TGTGCCAGCAGCGTAGCCGGGAGGGCCTCGATCGGGGAGCTGTTTTTT. The chain joins TRBV9 to TRBJ2-2, with 8 positions matching TRBD2. The CDR3 is 16 amino acids. In germline, CDR1 is SGDLS, CDR2 YYNGEE. J gave up 7 bases and V 0 bases, and 8 bases lay outside the gene matches.

The V and J genes are TRBV27 and TRBJ2-1, with 7 bases that match TRBD1. This CDR3 contains 17 residues. The germline V gene has CDR1 MNHEY and CDR2 SMNVEV (reference sequence). With 3 bases clipped from V and 4 bases from J, the junction kept 12 bases outside the gene matches. CDR3 in amino acids: CASSFKGGQPFYNEQFF. The CDR3 DNA is TGTGCCAGCAGTTTTAAAGGGGGACAGCCCTTTTACAATGAGCAGTTCTTC.

This clone was picked up one time. The rearrangement joins TRBV13 to TRBJ2-3; D unresolved. The CDR3 is 13 residues long. The germline V gene encodes CDR1 PRHDT and CDR2 FYEKMQ (reference sequence). The ends were cut back, 0 bases at V and 5 bases at J, with 6 bases in the middle. This chain's CDR3 is CASSLGSGDTQYF. CDR3 nucleotides: TGTGCCAGCAGCTTAGGCTCAGGAGATACGCAGTATTTT.

The chain is built from TRBV7-2 and TRBJ1-5; 7 positions match TRBD1. V was clipped by 2 bases and J by 5 bases; unmatched bases: 3. The CDR3 runs 14 residues. Germline values: CDR1 SGHTA, CDR2 FQGNSA. The CDR3 spells CASSLSQGDQPQHF. DNA of the CDR3: TGTGCCAGCAGCTTAAGCCAGGGGGATCAGCCCCAGCATTTT.

The chain couples TRBV10-2 to TRBJ2-7; D unresolved. Germline V gene lookup returns CDR1 WSHSY and CDR2 SAAADI. V lost 6 bases and J lost 4, with 13 bases in between. This CDR3 is 13 amino acids long. CDR3 DNA: TGCGCCAGCAGCCTCCTGAACGGGTACGAGCAGTACTTC. The encoded protein is CASSLLNGYEQYF.

The chain combines TRBV7-6 with TRBJ1-2; 7 nucleotides line up with TRBD1. The CDR3 has 15 residues. Germline assignment: CDR1 SGHVS and CDR2 FNYEAQ. The V segment lost 5 bases and the J segment 4 bases; nucleotides outside the gene matches: 10. DNA of the CDR3: TGTGCCAGCAGCCCGACTGGAACAGGGGCCTATGGCTACACCTTC. Residues: CASSPTGTGAYGYTF.